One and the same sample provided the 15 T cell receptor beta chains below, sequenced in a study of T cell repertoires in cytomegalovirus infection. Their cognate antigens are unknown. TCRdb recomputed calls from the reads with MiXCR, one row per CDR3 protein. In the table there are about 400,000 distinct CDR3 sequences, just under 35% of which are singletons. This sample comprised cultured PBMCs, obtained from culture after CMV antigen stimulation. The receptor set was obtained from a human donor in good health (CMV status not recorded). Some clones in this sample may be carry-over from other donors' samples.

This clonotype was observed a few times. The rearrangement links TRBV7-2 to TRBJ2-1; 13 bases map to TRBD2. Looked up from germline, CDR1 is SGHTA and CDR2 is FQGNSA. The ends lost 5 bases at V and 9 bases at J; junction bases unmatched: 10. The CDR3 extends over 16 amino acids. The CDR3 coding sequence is TGTGCCAGCAGCACCCGGACTAGCGGGAGCAGCAGTGAGCAGTTCTTC. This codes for CASSTRTSGSSSEQFF.

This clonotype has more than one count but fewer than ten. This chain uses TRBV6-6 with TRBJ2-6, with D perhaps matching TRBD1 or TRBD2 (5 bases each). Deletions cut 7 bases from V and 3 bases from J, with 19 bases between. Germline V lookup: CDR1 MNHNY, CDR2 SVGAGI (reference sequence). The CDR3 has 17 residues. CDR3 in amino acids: CASNSGTLSFGANVLTF. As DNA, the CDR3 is TGTGCCAGCAACTCCGGGACCTTATCATTTGGGGCCAACGTCCTGACTTTC.

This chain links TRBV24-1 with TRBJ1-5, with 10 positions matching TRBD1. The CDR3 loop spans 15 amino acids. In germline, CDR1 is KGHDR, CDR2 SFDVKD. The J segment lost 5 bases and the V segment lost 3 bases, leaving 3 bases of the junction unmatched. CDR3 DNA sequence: TGTGCCACCAGTGATCCCGGGACAGGGGATCAGCCCCAGCATTTT. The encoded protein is CATSDPGTGDQPQHF.

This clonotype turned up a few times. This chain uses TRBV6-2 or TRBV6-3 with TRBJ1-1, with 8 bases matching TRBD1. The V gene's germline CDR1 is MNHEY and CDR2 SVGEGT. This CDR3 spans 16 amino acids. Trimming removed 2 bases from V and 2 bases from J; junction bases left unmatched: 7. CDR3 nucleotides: TGTGCCAGCAGTTACCCCAGGACAGGGAAAAACACTGAAGCTTTCTTT. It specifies CASSYPRTGKNTEAFF.

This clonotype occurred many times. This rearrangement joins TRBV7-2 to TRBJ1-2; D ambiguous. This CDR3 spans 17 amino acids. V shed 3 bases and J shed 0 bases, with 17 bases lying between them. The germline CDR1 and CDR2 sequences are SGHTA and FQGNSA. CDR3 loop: CASSFHGSPISNYGYTF. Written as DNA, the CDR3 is TGTGCCAGCAGCTTCCACGGGAGCCCAATATCTAACTATGGCTACACCTTC.

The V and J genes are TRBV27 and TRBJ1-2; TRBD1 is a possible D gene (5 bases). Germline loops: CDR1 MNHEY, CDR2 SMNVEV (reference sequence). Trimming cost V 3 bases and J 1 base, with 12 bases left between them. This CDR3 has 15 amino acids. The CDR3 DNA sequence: TGTGCCAGCAGTTTCCGTCAGGGCGGTAACTATGGCTACACCTTC. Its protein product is CASSFRQGGNYGYTF.

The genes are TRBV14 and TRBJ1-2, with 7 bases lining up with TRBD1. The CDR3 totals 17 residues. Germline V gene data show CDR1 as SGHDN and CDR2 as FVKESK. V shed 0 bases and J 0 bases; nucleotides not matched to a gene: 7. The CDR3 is CASSQDRGKLPNYGYTF. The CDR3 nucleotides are TGTGCCAGCAGCCAAGACAGGGGGAAACTGCCTAACTATGGCTACACCTTC.

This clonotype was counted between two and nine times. CDR3 loop: CASSADPDRGRYEQYV. The CDR3 coding sequence is TGTGCCAGCAGTGCCGATCCGGACAGGGGAAGATACGAGCAGTACGTC. The chain couples TRBV5-4 to TRBJ2-7; 9 nucleotides align to TRBD1. CDR1 is SGHNT and CDR2 is YYREEE in the germline V gene (reference sequence). The length of the CDR3 is 16 residues. Trimming cost V 5 bases and J 4 bases; bases outside gene matches: 13.

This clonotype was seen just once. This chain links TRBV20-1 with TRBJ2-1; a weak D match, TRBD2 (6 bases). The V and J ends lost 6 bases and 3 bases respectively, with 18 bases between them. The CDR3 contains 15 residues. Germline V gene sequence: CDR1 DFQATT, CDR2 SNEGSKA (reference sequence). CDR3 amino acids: CSAPRLGGNYNEQFF. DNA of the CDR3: TGCAGTGCCCCGAGGCTGGGAGGAAACTACAATGAGCAGTTCTTC.

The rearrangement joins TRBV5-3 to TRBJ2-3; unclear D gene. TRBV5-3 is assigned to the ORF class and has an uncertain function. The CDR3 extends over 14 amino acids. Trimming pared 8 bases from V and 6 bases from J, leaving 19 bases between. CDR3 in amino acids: CASSRSLADDTQYF. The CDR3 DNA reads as TGTGCCAGCAGCCGGAGTTTGGCGGACGATACGCAGTATTTT.

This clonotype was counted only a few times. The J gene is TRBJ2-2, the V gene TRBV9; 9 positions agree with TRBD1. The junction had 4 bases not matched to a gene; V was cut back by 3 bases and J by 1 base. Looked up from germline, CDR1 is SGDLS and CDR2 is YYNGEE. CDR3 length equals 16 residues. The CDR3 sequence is CASSDLGQGNTGELFF. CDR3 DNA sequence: TGTGCCAGCAGCGACCTGGGACAGGGGAACACCGGGGAGCTGTTTTTT.

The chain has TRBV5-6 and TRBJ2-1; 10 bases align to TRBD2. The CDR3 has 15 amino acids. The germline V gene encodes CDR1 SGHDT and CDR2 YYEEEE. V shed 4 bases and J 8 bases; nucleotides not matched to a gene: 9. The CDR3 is CASSLTRSGRDEQFF. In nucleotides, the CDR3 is TGTGCCAGCAGCCTGACACGGAGCGGGAGGGATGAGCAGTTCTTC. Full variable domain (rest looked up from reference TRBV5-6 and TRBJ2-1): DAGVTQSPTHLIKTRGQQVTLRCSPKSGHDTVSWYQQALGQGPQFIFQYYEEEERQRGNFPDRFSGHQFPNYSSELNVNALLLGDSALYLCASSLTRSGRDEQFFGPGTRLTVL.

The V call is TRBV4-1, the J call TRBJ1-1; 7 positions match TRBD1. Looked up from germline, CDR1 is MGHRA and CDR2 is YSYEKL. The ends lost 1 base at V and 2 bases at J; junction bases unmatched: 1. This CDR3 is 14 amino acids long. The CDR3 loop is CASSQGQGNTEAFF. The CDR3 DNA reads TGCGCCAGCAGCCAAGGACAGGGTAACACTGAAGCTTTCTTT.

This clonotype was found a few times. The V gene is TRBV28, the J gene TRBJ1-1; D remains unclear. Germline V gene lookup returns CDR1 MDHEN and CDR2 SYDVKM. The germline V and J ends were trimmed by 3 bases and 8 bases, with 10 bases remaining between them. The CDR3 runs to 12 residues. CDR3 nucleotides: TGTGCCAGCAGTTTGTTACATTACGAAGCTTTCTTT. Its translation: CASSLLHYEAFF.

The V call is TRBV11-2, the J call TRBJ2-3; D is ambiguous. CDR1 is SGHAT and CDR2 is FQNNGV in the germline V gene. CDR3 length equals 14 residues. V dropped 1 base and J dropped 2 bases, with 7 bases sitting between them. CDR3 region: CASSLGTHTDTQYF. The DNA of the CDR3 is TGTGCCAGCAGCTTAGGGACCCACACAGATACGCAGTATTTT.